This T cell receptor beta chain comes out of a study of blood T cell repertoires in COVID-19. Across the whole study: Material from acute and convalescent COVID-19 was sourced from the United States, Italy and Spain. The cDNA or gDNA used as material had been derived from T cells, B-cell-depleted T cells, or PBMCs.

Study processing details: Reference gene primers were amplified, and this amplification served to estimate nucleated cell counts. Sequencing was performed with immunoSEQ multiplex PCR; in TCRdb, only in-frame clones are kept and a portion is missing. V, J and clone size are taken as reported in that table, and D and trimming were inferred from the DNA itself. The data hold more than 110,000 clones, with around 89% observed a single time. This clone appeared a few times. The CDR3 is 16 amino acids. V lost 0 bases and J lost 0, with 10 bases in between. Germline V gene data show CDR1 as SGHRS and CDR2 as YFSETQ.

The source is a man aged 55 to 70 with active or convalescent COVID-19. The source material was peripheral blood. The genes are TRBV5-1 and TRBJ1-3; D is ambiguous. The CDR3 loop is CASSLEAVVSGNTIYF. For the CDR3, the DNA is TGCGCCAGCAGCTTGGAGGCGGTCGTCTCTGGAAACACCATATATTTT.